A single T cell receptor beta chain is shown here with its context. The germline V gene has CDR1 SQVTM and CDR2 ANQGSEA. Trimming took 3 bases from V and 2 from J; bases not matched to a gene: 9. The CDR3 runs 16 residues. Full-length variable regions came from constant-region reverse primers plus semi-nested Nested Universal Primer A PCR. TCRdb recomputed calls from the 5' RACE reads with MiXCR, one row per CDR3 protein. This table has about 62,000 distinct CDR3 sequences, around 30% appearing once. The sequence was obtained from a female donor with breast cancer. Material for sequencing was tumor-infiltrating naive CD4+ T cells sorted from the breast tumor. The subset was: naive CD4+ T cells, CD4+CD45RA+CD25-. The chain employs TRBV29-1 and TRBJ2-1, with 8 nucleotides matching TRBD2. The CDR3 DNA reads as TGCAGCGTTGATGGATTAGCGGGGACCACCTACAATGAGCAGTTCTTC. The encoded protein is CSVDGLAGTTYNEQFF.